The next 14 T cell receptor beta chains were all read from a single sample in a study of identical twins. Each CDR3 protein gets one entry after TCRdb re-called the 5' RACE reads with MiXCR. The table includes 500,000 to 550,000 distinct CDR3 sequences, 20% to 25% detected once. These data were also filed under a second study, of T cells expressing NK-cell markers.

Sequencing used CD4+ T cells sorted from blood. The source of these receptors is a woman younger than 30 in good health.

This clonotype has just a few counts. The rearrangement links TRBV12-3 or TRBV12-4 to TRBJ1-2; the D is unclear. The CDR3 is 12 amino acids. The V end lost 6 bases, the J end lost 8 bases, and 13 bases lay between the germline ends. This CDR3 reads CASRRTRNGYTF. In nucleotides, the CDR3 is TGTGCCAGCAGACGGACGCGCAACGGCTACACCTTC.

The table lists this clonotype with many counts. V and J are TRBV4-1 and TRBJ2-1; 11 positions agree with TRBD2. CDR3 length equals 15 residues. V was pared by 6 bases and J by 5 bases, with 6 bases of the junction left unmatched. Germline V gives CDR1 MGHRA, CDR2 YSYEKL. CDR3 in amino acids: CASRPGLAGNNEQFF. The CDR3 DNA is TGCGCCAGCAGACCTGGACTAGCGGGCAACAATGAGCAGTTCTTC.

Only a few counts were recorded for this clonotype. The chain joins TRBV6-5 to TRBJ1-4; 7 bases are a match to TRBD1. The CDR3 is 13 residues long. V shed 4 bases, J shed 6 bases, and the junction held 2 bases outside the gene matches. Germline CDR1 and CDR2: MNHEY and SVGAGI. The CDR3 reads CASSSTGDEKLFF. Written as DNA, the CDR3 is TGTGCCAGCAGTTCCACAGGGGATGAAAAACTGTTTTTT.

This clonotype was seen a few times. J is TRBJ1-1 and V is TRBV12-3 or TRBV12-4; TRBD1 is a possible D gene (5 bases). The CDR3 sequence is 15 residues long. V dropped 5 bases and J dropped 5 bases, with 18 bases sitting between them. This CDR3 is CASSRHIRGGTEAFF. DNA of the CDR3: TGTGCCAGCAGTCGCCACATAAGGGGTGGAACTGAAGCTTTCTTT.

V and J are TRBV20-1 and TRBJ2-7, with D hard to call. This CDR3 region has 13 residues. Germline V gene lookup returns CDR1 DFQATT and CDR2 SNEGSKA (reference sequence). V was shortened by 4 bases and J by 0 bases, with 10 bases between the two germline ends. CDR3 DNA sequence: TGCAGTGCTACCACATTTAACTCCTACGAGCAGTACTTC. Protein sequence: CSATTFNSYEQYF.

This clonotype was detected only a few times. The V and J genes are TRBV5-3 and TRBJ1-5; D uncertain. TRBV5-3 is sorted into the ORF group, with uncertain function. Trimming left V 4 bases short and J 4 bases short, with 6 bases between. The CDR3 contains 12 residues. For the CDR3, the DNA is TGTGCCAGAAGCATGAGAAATCAGCCCCAGCATTTT. This encodes CARSMRNQPQHF.

The rearrangement joins TRBV20-1 to TRBJ2-7; D is possibly TRBD2 (6 bases). The CDR3 is 13 amino acids. Germline CDR1 and CDR2: DFQATT and SNEGSKA (reference sequence). V lost 8 bases and J lost 0, with 14 bases in between. CDR3 sequence: CSLKRASSYEQYF. Here the CDR3 DNA reads TGCAGTCTGAAGCGGGCCAGCTCCTACGAGCAGTACTTC.

This chain joins TRBV2 and TRBJ2-3, with D unclear. Trimming pared 2 bases from V and 2 bases from J, leaving 11 bases between. Germline lookup yields CDR1 SNHLY and CDR2 FYNNEI. The CDR3 runs 15 residues. In DNA form, the CDR3 reads TGTGCCAGCAGTGAACCCCGGCAGCACACAGATACGCAGTATTTT. This sequence encodes CASSEPRQHTDTQYF.

The chain combines TRBV4-3 with TRBJ2-1; D tentatively fits TRBD1 or TRBD2 (5 bases each). The V end was cut by 5 bases, the J end by 8 bases, with 13 bases between. Germline CDR1 and CDR2: LGHNA and YSLEER. This CDR3 spans 13 amino acids. CDR3 sequence: CASSLRDGDEQFF. DNA of the CDR3: TGCGCCAGCAGCTTACGGGACGGCGATGAGCAGTTCTTC.

The chain employs TRBV20-1 and TRBJ2-3, with no clear D. The germline gives CDR1 DFQATT, CDR2 SNEGSKA (reference sequence). This CDR3 has 13 residues. V was pared by 1 base and J by 2 bases, with 7 bases between. CDR3 sequence (DNA): TGCAGTGCTAGAGTGGTGGCCACAGATACGCAGTATTTT. Protein: CSARVVATDTQYF.

The chain is built from TRBV20-1 and TRBJ1-1; tentative D call: TRBD1 (5 bases). CDR3 length equals 12 residues. Trimming removed 6 bases from V and 7 bases from J, with 15 bases in between. CDR1 is DFQATT, CDR2 SNEGSKA, per germline (reference sequence). The CDR3 bases are TGCAGTGCCCGGAGGGGTGGTAATGAAGCTTTCTTT. Its protein product is CSARRGGNEAFF.

A few counts support this clonotype. This chain links TRBV7-2 with TRBJ2-3, with 10 bases that match TRBD2. The CDR3 runs 16 residues. Per the germline V gene, CDR1 is SGHTA and CDR2 is FQGNSA. The ends lost 1 base at V and 5 bases at J; junction bases unmatched: 6. The CDR3, as DNA: TGTGCCAGCAGCTTAGGGTTAGCGGGAGGAGTAGATACGCAGTATTTT. It specifies CASSLGLAGGVDTQYF.

In this sample, this clonotype turned up a few times. The CDR3 DNA sequence: TGTGCCACCGCTAATAACAATCAGCCCCAGCATTTT. It codes for CATANNNQPQHF. The chain carries TRBV10-3 and TRBJ1-5; D gene ambiguous. There are 12 residues in the CDR3. Trimming pared 10 bases from V and 3 bases from J, leaving 10 bases between. Germline V CDR1 and CDR2: ENHRY, SYGVKD.

This clonotype was observed at least ten times. The rearrangement joins TRBV20-1 to TRBJ2-1; no definite D call. The length of the CDR3 is 14 residues. Trimming stripped 6 bases from V and 3 bases from J, with 15 bases between. Germline V gene sequence: CDR1 DFQATT, CDR2 SNEGSKA (reference sequence). DNA of the CDR3: TGCAGTGCCAACTGGGCACGCCACTACAATGAGCAGTTCTTC. Its protein product is CSANWARHYNEQFF.